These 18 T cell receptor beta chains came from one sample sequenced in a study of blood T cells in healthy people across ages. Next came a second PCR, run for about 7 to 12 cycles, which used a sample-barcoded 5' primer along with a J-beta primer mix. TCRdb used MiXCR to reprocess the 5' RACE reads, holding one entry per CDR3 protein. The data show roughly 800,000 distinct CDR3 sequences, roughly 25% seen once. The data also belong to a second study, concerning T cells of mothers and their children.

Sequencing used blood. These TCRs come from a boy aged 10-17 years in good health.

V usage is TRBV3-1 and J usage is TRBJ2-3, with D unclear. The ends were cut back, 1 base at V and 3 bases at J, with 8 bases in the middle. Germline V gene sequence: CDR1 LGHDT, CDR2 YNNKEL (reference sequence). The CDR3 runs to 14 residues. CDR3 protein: CASSQGQATDTQYF. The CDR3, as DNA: TGTGCCAGCAGCCAAGGGCAGGCGACAGATACGCAGTATTTT.

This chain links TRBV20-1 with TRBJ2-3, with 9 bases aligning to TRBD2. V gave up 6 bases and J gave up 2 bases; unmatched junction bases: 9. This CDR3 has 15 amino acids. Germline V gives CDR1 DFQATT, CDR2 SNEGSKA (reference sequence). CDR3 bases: TGCAGTGCAACCCTAGCGGGGAGGTACACAGATACGCAGTATTTT. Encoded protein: CSATLAGRYTDTQYF.

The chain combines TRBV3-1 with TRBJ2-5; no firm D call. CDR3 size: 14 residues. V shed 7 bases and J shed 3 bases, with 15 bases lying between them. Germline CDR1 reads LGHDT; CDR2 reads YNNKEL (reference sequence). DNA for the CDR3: TGTGCCAGCAAAGAGACGGCGTCGGAAGAGACCCAGTACTTC. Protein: CASKETASEETQYF.

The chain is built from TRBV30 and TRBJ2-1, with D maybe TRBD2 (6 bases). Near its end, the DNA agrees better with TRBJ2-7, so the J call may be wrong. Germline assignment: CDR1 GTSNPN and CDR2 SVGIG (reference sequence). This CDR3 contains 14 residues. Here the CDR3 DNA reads TGTGCCTGGAGAAATCCCGGGGGATCCGGGGAGCAGTACTTC. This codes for CAWRNPGGSGEQYF.

In DNA, the CDR3 is TGCAGTGCTAGGACAGCGACCACCTACAATGAGCAGTTCTTC. This gives the protein CSARTATTYNEQFF. The V call is TRBV20-1, the J call TRBJ2-5; weak D call: TRBD1 (5 bases). The J call is uncertain, as TRBJ2-1 better fits the DNA end. From germline, CDR1 is DFQATT and CDR2 SNEGSKA (reference sequence). This CDR3 region has 14 residues.

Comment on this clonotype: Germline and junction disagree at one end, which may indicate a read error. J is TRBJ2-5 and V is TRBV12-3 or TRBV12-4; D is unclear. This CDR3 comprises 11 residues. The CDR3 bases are TGTGCCAGCAGTCCCGAAGAGGCCCAGTACTTC. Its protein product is CASSPEEAQYF.

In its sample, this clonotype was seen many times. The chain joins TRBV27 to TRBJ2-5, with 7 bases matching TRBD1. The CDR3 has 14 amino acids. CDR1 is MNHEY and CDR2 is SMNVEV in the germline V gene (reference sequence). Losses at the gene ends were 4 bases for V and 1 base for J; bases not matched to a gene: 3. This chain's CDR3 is CASSSTGLQETQYF. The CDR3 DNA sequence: TGTGCCAGCAGTTCGACAGGGCTCCAAGAGACCCAGTACTTC.

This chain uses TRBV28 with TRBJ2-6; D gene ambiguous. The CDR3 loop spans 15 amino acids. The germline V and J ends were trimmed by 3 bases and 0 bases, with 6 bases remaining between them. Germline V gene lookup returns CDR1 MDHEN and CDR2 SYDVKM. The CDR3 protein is CASSLPPSGANVLTF. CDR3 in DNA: TGTGCCAGCAGTTTGCCGCCCTCTGGGGCCAACGTCCTGACTTTC. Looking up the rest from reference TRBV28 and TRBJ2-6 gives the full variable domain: DVKVTQSSRYLVKRTGEKVFLECVQDMDHENMFWYRQDPGLGLRLIYFSYDVKMKEKGDIPEGYSVSREKKERFSLILESASTNQTSMYLCASSLPPSGANVLTFGAGSRLTVL.

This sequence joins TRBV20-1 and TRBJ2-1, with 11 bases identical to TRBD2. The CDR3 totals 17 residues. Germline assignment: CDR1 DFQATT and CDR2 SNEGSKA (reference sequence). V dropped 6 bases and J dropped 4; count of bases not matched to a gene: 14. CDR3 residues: CSALGPSGGFLYNEQFF. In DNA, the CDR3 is TGCAGTGCCCTAGGCCCTAGCGGGGGGTTCCTTTACAATGAGCAGTTCTTC.

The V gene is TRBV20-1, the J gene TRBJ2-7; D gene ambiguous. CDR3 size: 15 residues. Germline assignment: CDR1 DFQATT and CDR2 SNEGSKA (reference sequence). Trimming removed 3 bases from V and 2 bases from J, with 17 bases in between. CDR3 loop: CSASQIKRGPYEQYF. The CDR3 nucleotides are TGCAGTGCTAGCCAAATCAAAAGAGGCCCCTACGAGCAGTACTTC.

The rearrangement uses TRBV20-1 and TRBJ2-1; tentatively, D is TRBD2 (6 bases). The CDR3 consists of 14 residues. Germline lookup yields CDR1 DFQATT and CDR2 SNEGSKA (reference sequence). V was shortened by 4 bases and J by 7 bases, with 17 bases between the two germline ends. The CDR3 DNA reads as TGCAGTGCTATAGGCGGGAATACGGGGAATGAGCAGTTCTTC. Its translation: CSAIGGNTGNEQFF.

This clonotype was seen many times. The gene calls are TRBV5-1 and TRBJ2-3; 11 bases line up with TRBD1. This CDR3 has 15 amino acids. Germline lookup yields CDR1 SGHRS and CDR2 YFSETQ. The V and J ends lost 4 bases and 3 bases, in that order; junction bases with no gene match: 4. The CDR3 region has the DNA TGCGCCAGCAGCCGGGGACAGGGGGGGACAGATACGCAGTATTTT. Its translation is CASSRGQGGTDTQYF.

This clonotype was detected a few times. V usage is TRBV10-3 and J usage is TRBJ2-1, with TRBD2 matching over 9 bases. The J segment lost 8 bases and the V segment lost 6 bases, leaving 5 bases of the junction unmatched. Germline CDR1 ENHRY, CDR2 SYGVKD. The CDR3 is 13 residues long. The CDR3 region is CAISPGTSHEQFF. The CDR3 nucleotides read TGTGCCATCAGCCCCGGGACTAGCCATGAGCAGTTCTTC.

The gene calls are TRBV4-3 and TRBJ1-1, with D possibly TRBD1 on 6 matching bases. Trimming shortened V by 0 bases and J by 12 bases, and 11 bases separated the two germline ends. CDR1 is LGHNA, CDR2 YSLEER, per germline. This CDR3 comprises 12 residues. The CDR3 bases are TGCGCCAGCAGCCAAGAGGGGGGCGTAACTTTCTTT. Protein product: CASSQEGGVTFF.

The CDR3 DNA sequence: TGTGCCACCAGTGATTTCCGGGACCGAAAGAACACCGGGGAGCTGTTTTTT. The encoded protein is CATSDFRDRKNTGELFF. The chain links TRBV24-1 to TRBJ2-2; possibly TRBD1 or TRBD2 for D (5 bases each). The germline V gene encodes CDR1 KGHDR and CDR2 SFDVKD. This CDR3 has 17 amino acids. Trimming stripped 1 base from V and 1 base from J, with 12 bases between.

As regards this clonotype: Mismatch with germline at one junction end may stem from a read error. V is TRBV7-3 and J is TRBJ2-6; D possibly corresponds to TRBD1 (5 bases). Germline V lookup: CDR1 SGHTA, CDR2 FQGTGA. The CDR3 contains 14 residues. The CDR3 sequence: CASSLYSGANVPTF. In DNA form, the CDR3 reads TGTGCCAGCAGCCTTTACTCTGGGGCCAACGTCCCGACTTTC.

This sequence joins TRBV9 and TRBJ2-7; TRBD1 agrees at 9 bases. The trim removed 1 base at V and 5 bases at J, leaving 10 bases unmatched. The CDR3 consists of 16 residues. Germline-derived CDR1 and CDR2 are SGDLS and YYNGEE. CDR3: CASSVRGDRAINEQYF. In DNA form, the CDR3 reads TGTGCCAGCAGCGTACGTGGGGACAGGGCCATCAACGAGCAGTACTTC.

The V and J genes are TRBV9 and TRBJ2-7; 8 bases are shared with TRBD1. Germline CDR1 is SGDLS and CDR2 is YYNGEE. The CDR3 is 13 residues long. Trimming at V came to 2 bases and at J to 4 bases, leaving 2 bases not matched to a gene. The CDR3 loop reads CASSVTGGYEQYF. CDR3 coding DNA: TGTGCCAGCAGCGTTACAGGGGGGTACGAGCAGTACTTC.